This entry lists 5 T cell receptor beta chains sequenced from one sample in a study of CD8 T cells in Susac syndrome. An amount of RNA that ranged from roughly 0.45 to 1 ug was reverse transcribed with random hexamers. TCRdb redid the calling of the immunoSEQ multiplex PCR reads with MiXCR, one entry per CDR3 protein. Among about 210,000 distinct CDR3 sequences listed, 94% were seen once. Sequenced sample: CD4+ T cells from PBMCs. These receptors all stem from a human donor with Susac syndrome.

The chain uses TRBV12-3 or TRBV12-4 and TRBJ1-5; no definite D call. The CDR3 has 14 amino acids. V dropped 5 bases and J dropped 3 bases, with 11 bases sitting between them. CDR3 amino acids: CASSPGRDNQPQHF. CDR3 sequence (DNA): TGTGCCAGCAGTCCCGGACGGGACAATCAGCCCCAGCATTTT.

The chain combines TRBV20-1 with TRBJ2-7; 12 bases align to TRBD1. This CDR3 is built from 14 residues. CDR1 is DFQATT and CDR2 is SNEGSKA in the germline V gene (reference sequence). Germline trimming cut 6 bases from V and 6 bases from J; bases unmatched to any gene: 9. The CDR3 region is CSATNRDRGPEQYF. The CDR3 DNA is TGCAGTGCCACGAACCGGGACAGGGGGCCCGAGCAGTACTTC.

This chain links TRBV30 with TRBJ1-1, with D perhaps TRBD1 (6 bases). CDR1 GTSNPN and CDR2 SVGIG come from the germline V gene (reference sequence). This CDR3 is built from 15 residues. V shed 3 bases and J shed 4 bases, with 18 bases lying between them. The CDR3 DNA sequence: TGTGCCTGGAGACTGGCCTTGGCAGGGGCCACTGAAGCTTTCTTT. The encoded protein is CAWRLALAGATEAFF. Filled out from reference TRBV30 and TRBJ1-1, the complete variable domain reads SQTIHQWPATLVQPVGSPLSLECTVEGTSNPNLYWYRQAAGRGLQLLFYSVGIGQISSEVPQNLSASRPQDRQFILSSKKLLLSDSGFYLCAWRLALAGATEAFFGQGTRLTVV.

CDR3 in amino acids: CAWTNRATSYNEQFF. The CDR3 region has the DNA TGTGCCTGGACGAACAGAGCCACCTCCTACAATGAGCAGTTCTTC. V usage is TRBV30 and J usage is TRBJ2-1; D unclear. V dropped 4 bases and J dropped 0 bases, with 13 bases sitting between them. CDR1 and CDR2 from the germline V gene are GTSNPN and SVGIG (reference sequence). The CDR3 runs 15 residues.

The chain links TRBV27 to TRBJ1-2; no clear D. Trimming removed 6 bases from V and 7 bases from J, with 18 bases in between. The CDR3 consists of 14 residues. CDR1 is MNHEY and CDR2 is SMNVEV in the germline V gene (reference sequence). For the CDR3, the DNA is TGTGCCAGCAGCCTAAACCGGGGTGGGGTTGGCTACACCTTC. This translates into CASSLNRGGVGYTF.